This TCR beta chain was sequenced for a study of T cell responses to AZD1222 COVID-19 vaccine. Assay: immunoSEQ multiplex PCR; the TCRdb copy retains only in-frame clones and omits some. The sample includes 100,000 to 150,000 clones, about 87% of them seen just once. The V gene end was trimmed by 4 bases and the J gene end by 1 base; junction bases not matched to a gene: 3. The CDR3 sequence is 15 residues long. The germline V gene encodes CDR1 MNHEY and CDR2 SVGEGT. Study findings and constraints: Most donors were white British, females outnumbered males, and clonal diversity was possibly underestimated. Repertoire sampling occurred only after the peak T cell response.

For this clone: What it recognizes is unknown.

The clonotype was recovered from an adult in good health. This specimen was peripheral blood, taken on day 0 of AZD1222 vaccination. This rearrangement joins TRBV6-2 or TRBV6-3 to TRBJ1-1; 10 bases match TRBD1. The DNA for the CDR3 is TGTGCCAGCAGTTCCCGGACAGGGGGGAACACTGAAGCTTTCTTT. Translating gives CASSSRTGGNTEAFF.